This passage covers 22 T cell receptor beta chains from one sample sequenced in a study of T cell clusters in autoimmune cytopenias (dated by TCRdb to between 2018 and 2021). For each sample, TRB amplification used 250 to 300 ng of peripheral blood genomic DNA, equal to around 39,000 genome equivalents. Sequencing was performed on an Illumina MiSeq. TRB rearrangements were amplified by multiplex PCR using a touch-down protocol with TRB-A and TRB-B primer pools mixed in one tube. After reprocessing by TCRdb, each CDR3 protein sequence is one entry, and no DNA is given. The table for this sample lists around 2,200 distinct CDR3 sequences. The top ten constitute 45% to 50% of the sample. The specimen sequenced was peripheral blood. The receptors were gathered from a human donor with an autoimmune cytopenia or autoimmune hepatitis (not recorded which).

The chain links TRBV20-1 to TRBJ1-4; the D gene TCRdb calls, TRBD1, cannot be checked with no DNA. Germline V lookup: CDR1 DFQATT, CDR2 SNEGSKA (reference sequence). This CDR3 spans 13 amino acids. The CDR3 reads CSARDSPNEKLFF.

The chain links TRBV30 to TRBJ1-3. This CDR3 contains 13 residues. From germline, CDR1 is GTSNPN and CDR2 SVGIG (reference sequence). The CDR3 sequence: CAWSRGSGNTIYF.

According to its frequency, this clonotype is medium-sized. This chain links TRBV29-1 with TRBJ2-1. Germline CDR1 SQVTM, CDR2 ANQGSEA. The CDR3 is made up of 13 amino acids. The CDR3 sequence: CSVEDTSYNEQFF.

The genes are TRBV6-2 or TRBV6-3 and TRBJ1-5; without DNA, the TCRdb call of TRBD1 cannot be checked. The CDR3 is 18 amino acids. Germline V CDR1 and CDR2: MNHEY, SVGEGT. CDR3: CASSYRTGGQGNNQPQHF.

The chain joins TRBV20-1 to TRBJ2-3. The CDR3 extends over 13 amino acids. Germline CDR1 and CDR2: DFQATT and SNEGSKA (reference sequence). The CDR3 loop is CSASSASTDTQYF.

The gene calls are TRBV30 and TRBJ2-3. Per germline, CDR1 GTSNPN and CDR2 SVGIG (reference sequence). The CDR3 extends over 13 amino acids. The CDR3 reads CAWSVDLPDTQYF.

The V gene is TRBV30, the J gene TRBJ1-5; lacking DNA, the TRBD1 call made by TCRdb goes unchecked. The CDR3 runs 12 residues. The germline V gene has CDR1 GTSNPN and CDR2 SVGIG (reference sequence). The CDR3 region is CAWSQGAEPQHF.

CDR3 sequence reads: CASSPGSTDTQYF. The rearrangement uses TRBV6-5 and TRBJ2-3; absent DNA, TCRdb's TRBD1 call cannot be checked. The CDR3 contains 13 residues. In germline, CDR1 is MNHEY, CDR2 SVGAGI.

The rearrangement uses TRBV18 and TRBJ2-3; the D call from TCRdb, TRBD1, cannot be confirmed without DNA. CDR1 is KGHSH, CDR2 LQKENI, per germline. The CDR3 runs 14 residues. Here the CDR3 reads CASSPGPYTDTQYF.

This clonotype shows up as medium-sized by frequency. V gene TRBV6-1 combines with J gene TRBJ1-5. The CDR3 has 14 amino acids. Germline V lookup: CDR1 MNHNS, CDR2 SASEGT. The CDR3 sequence is CASSLGTLDQPQHF.

Considering frequency, this clonotype is medium-sized. The chain uses TRBV12-3 or TRBV12-4 and TRBJ2-1. This CDR3 is built from 14 residues. The CDR3 sequence: CASNLAGDWNEQFF.

By frequency, this clonotype is medium-sized. The chain uses TRBV27 and TRBJ2-7; the TRBD1 assignment by TCRdb is unverifiable without DNA. The germline gives CDR1 MNHEY, CDR2 SMNVEV (reference sequence). This CDR3 has 14 residues. CDR3 protein: CASSHGTNTYEQYF.

The rearrangement uses TRBV18 and TRBJ2-1; without DNA, the TCRdb call of TRBD2 cannot be checked. The CDR3 loop spans 16 amino acids. Germline lookup yields CDR1 KGHSH and CDR2 LQKENI. The CDR3 here is CASSPPSGSSYNEQFF.

The chain links TRBV5-1 to TRBJ2-7; checking the TCRdb D call of TRBD1 is not possible without DNA. The CDR3 loop spans 15 amino acids. Germline V gives CDR1 SGHRS, CDR2 YFSETQ. The CDR3 region is CASSLGQAGKHEQYF.

This chain joins TRBV4-2 and TRBJ2-1; TCRdb's assignment of TRBD2 cannot be checked, as there is no DNA. From germline, CDR1 is LGHNA and CDR2 YNFKEQ. The CDR3 has 15 amino acids. CDR3: CASSRSGGSYNEQFF.

Judged by frequency, this clonotype is medium-sized. The V call is TRBV6-1, the J call TRBJ1-3; TCRdb's assignment of TRBD1 cannot be checked, as there is no DNA. This CDR3 is 13 amino acids long. CDR1 and CDR2 (germline): MNHNS, SASEGT. This chain's CDR3 is CASAGGAGNTIYF.

The chain carries TRBV19 and TRBJ2-7; TCRdb names TRBD1, which stays unverified in the absence of DNA. The CDR3 has 14 residues. Germline CDR1 is LNHDA and CDR2 is SQIVND (reference sequence). CDR3 loop: CASSIVAGAYEQYF.

The genes are TRBV20-1 and TRBJ2-1; TCRdb returns TRBD1, unconfirmable since there is no DNA. Germline values: CDR1 DFQATT, CDR2 SNEGSKA (reference sequence). This CDR3 comprises 14 residues. CDR3 residues: CSATVSQGSNEQFF.

By frequency, this clonotype registers medium-sized. This chain links TRBV19 with TRBJ2-7; the D gene TCRdb calls, TRBD1, cannot be checked with no DNA. The CDR3 contains 15 residues. Germline values: CDR1 LNHDA, CDR2 SQIVND (reference sequence). The CDR3 region is CASSRTLKGAYEQYF.

The V gene is TRBV20-1, the J gene TRBJ2-1; the TCRdb call, TRBD1, lacks DNA for checking. The CDR3 consists of 12 residues. The germline gives CDR1 DFQATT, CDR2 SNEGSKA (reference sequence). The CDR3 here is CSRGGGVYEQFF.

Judged by frequency, this clonotype is medium-sized. The gene calls are TRBV29-1 and TRBJ2-1; no DNA is available, so the TRBD2 call from TCRdb remains unchecked. The CDR3 sequence is 14 residues long. The germline gives CDR1 SQVTM, CDR2 ANQGSEA. The CDR3 protein is CSVVEREGRNEQFF.

In terms of frequency, this clonotype is medium-sized. The J gene is TRBJ2-2, the V gene TRBV19; TCRdb calls TRBD2, which cannot be checked without DNA. Germline values: CDR1 LNHDA, CDR2 SQIVND (reference sequence). The CDR3 covers 16 residues. The CDR3 loop is CASRTSGGAHTGELFF.